This T cell receptor (beta chain) was recovered during a study of blood T cell repertoires in COVID-19 (TCRdb year 2020). A note on the overall study: Samples from collaborators originated in the United States, Italy and Spain and spanned both the acute and convalescent phases of COVID-19. A freely available public database, intended as a resource for researchers studying the immune response to SARS-CoV-2, is where the repertoires were released. A de-identified subject ID, COVID-19 status, age in years and sex were almost always included in the sample metadata. Where HLA class I and class II types were available, the types were taken from metadata supplied by the sample provider, not from assay-based typing. The samples were drawn from the first 160 participants of the ongoing ImmuneRACE study and from 1,254 subjects provided by 6 global collaborators. Subjects who had been exposed to COVID-19, were actively infected with it, or had recovered from it provided the deeply sampled blood TCRbeta repertoires that made up the dataset. The material from the prospective study consisted of cDNA or gDNA derived from T cells, B-cell-depleted T cells, or PBMCs. Results the study describes overall, beyond this receptor: The amount of clinical and demographic metadata varied by source and participant and was provided uncurated.

As concerns this clone: Its antigen target is currently unknown. It has no much larger one-base neighbor in the sample; base qualities were not kept. Other DNA sequences within the sample encode an identical CDR3.

One collaborating source in Seattle enrolled patients while the patients were actively infected and followed the patients over time throughout the course of disease. Collaborating institutions collected whole blood in K2EDTA tubes following their own protocols. For TCRbeta analysis, collaborator samples were shipped as frozen whole blood, as isolated PBMCs, or as DNA extracted from either sample type. TCRbeta CDR3 regions were amplified from genomic DNA by means of the immunoSEQ Assay, a bias-controlled multiplex PCR. The paper's data handling went like this. Within the assay, amplification of reference gene primers was used to estimate how many nucleated cells each sample contained. To quantify the absolute abundance of each unique TCRbeta CDR3 rearrangement, sequence reads were collapsed and filtered. For each sample, productive Simpson clonality was calculated as the square root of Simpson's diversity index across productive rearrangements. This is the immuneACCESS table as TCRdb keeps it, with only in-frame sequences that have V and J called. A part of the clones is gone; compared with another copy, unresolved V genes explain less than half, and the rest is unexplained. V, J and clone size are taken as reported in that table, and D and trimming were inferred from the DNA itself. The sample data list under 300,000 clones, and about nine tenths of these were observed just once. The ten largest clones capture 12% of the sample.

CDR1 and CDR2 (MGHRA, YSYEKL) derive from the germline V gene. The CDR3 goes from the cysteine to the phenylalanine over 14 residues. Here the CDR3 DNA is all that survives: 42 bases in frame from base 1. V sheds 1 base and J sheds 3 bases, leaving 9 bases between their ends. The rearrangement combines TRBV4-1 with TRBJ1-1; tentative D gene TRBD1, with 5 bases matching. What was sequenced was peripheral blood. The TCR originated in a woman younger than 45 with COVID-19, enrolled during active disease. DNA sequence: TGCGCCAGCAGCCAAGCTGGGGGGGACACTGAAGCTTTCTTT. It translates to CASSQAGGDTEAFF.